Listed below are T cell receptor beta chains from one sample, sequenced in a study of cytomegalovirus exposure and HLA in healthy donors. The assay was immunoSEQ multiplex PCR, and TCRdb's table has in-frame clones only and misses some. This repertoire shows 170,000 or so clones, approximately 80% found once; its top ten account for around 2.2%. Specimen: PBMCs. These receptors all stem from a man in his sixties in good health and CMV-seronegative. CDR3s include the opening cysteine and the closing phenylalanine or tryptophan.

J: TRBJ2-1; V: TRBV7-2; CDR3: CASSLGTSGWREQFF
J: TRBJ1-2; V: TRBV19; CDR3: CASTPQGGTNYGYTF
J: TRBJ1-5; V: TRBV27; CDR3: CASRQGANQPQHF
J: TRBJ2-7; V: TRBV28; CDR3: CASGLMGGSYEQYF
J: TRBJ1-1; V: TRBV5-4; CDR3: CASSPGQGRTEAFF
J: TRBJ1-1; V: TRBV27; CDR3: CASRALGQLNTEAFF
J: TRBJ1-5; V: TRBV29-1; CDR3: CSAQGGTGGEPQHF
J: TRBJ1-5; V: TRBV19; CDR3: CASSMLLILSSNQPQHF
J: TRBJ1-1; V: TRBV27; CDR3: CASSPQTPGQGAAFF
J: TRBJ1-1; V: TRBV10-2; CDR3: CASSDSPYRGSTEAFF
J: TRBJ1-1; V: TRBV4-1; CDR3: CASSQAGSEGGTEAFF
J: TRBJ2-7; V: TRBV6-6; CDR3: CASSRDGEVGEQYF
J: TRBJ2-2; V: TRBV7-6; CDR3: CASSKGQNTGELFF
J: TRBJ2-1; V: TRBV4-1; CDR3: CASSQDEQGARYNEQFF
J: TRBJ2-3; V: TRBV5-4; CDR3: CASSLIGGADTQYF
J: TRBJ1-3; V: TRBV4-1; CDR3: CASSQQSSHLSGNTIYF
J: TRBJ2-7; V: TRBV18; CDR3: CASSPGDFYEQYF
J: TRBJ2-2; V: TRBV7-3; CDR3: CASSADRNTGELFF
J: TRBJ1-1; V: TRBV10-3; CDR3: CAISESSWRNTEAFF
J: TRBJ1-2; V: TRBV28; CDR3: CASSLRDRVTYGYTF
J: TRBJ2-6; V: TRBV19; CDR3: CASSMLMRSGANVLTF
J: TRBJ1-1; V: TRBV19; CDR3: CASRTGTGSYTEAFF
J: TRBJ2-7; V: TRBV11-3; CDR3: CASSLFGGSVYEQYF
J: TRBJ1-1; V: TRBV19; CDR3: CASRQTGYTEAFF
J: TRBJ2-5; V: TRBV2; CDR3: CASSVGVEGETQYF
J: TRBJ1-2; V: TRBV6-5; CDR3: CASRRTGGYGYTF
J: TRBJ2-2; V: TRBV5-1; CDR3: CASSTGLAGGNTGELFF
J: TRBJ1-1; V: TRBV5-5; CDR3: CASSSIRGDTEAFF
J: TRBJ1-4; V: TRBV19; CDR3: CASTSSGVGQVNEKLFF
J: TRBJ1-1; V: TRBV5-1; CDR3: CASSHRGGNTEAFF
J: TRBJ2-2; V: TRBV7-2; CDR3: CASSLEASRTGELFF
J: TRBJ2-7; V: TRBV23-1; CDR3: CASVLRGSSGTYEQYF
J: TRBJ2-1; V: TRBV12-5; CDR3: CASGLAKLAGGSSEQFF
J: TRBJ1-1; V: TRBV6-5; CDR3: CASSYTGTVNTEAFF
J: TRBJ1-2; V: TRBV13; CDR3: CASSLVFAGVGRRYTF
J: TRBJ2-7; V: TRBV5-1; CDR3: CASSFRTGGSYEQYF
J: TRBJ1-1; V: TRBV6-1; CDR3: CASSETGMNTEAFF
J: TRBJ2-7; V: TRBV19; CDR3: CASSIEQGDSYEQYF
J: TRBJ2-7; V: TRBV2; CDR3: CASSDSDEQYF
J: TRBJ2-7; V: TRBV28; CDR3: CASSLPSGSYEQYF
J: TRBJ1-1; V: TRBV5-1; CDR3: CASRAGQGPEAFF
J: TRBJ2-2; V: TRBV5-5; CDR3: CASSLELAGGAGELFF
J: TRBJ1-5; V: TRBV10-3; CDR3: CAISESGQRHQPQNF
J: TRBJ1-2; V: TRBV30; CDR3: CAWNAVAGSGYTF
J: TRBJ1-1; V: TRBV10-1; CDR3: CASSDGQGGVTEAFF
J: TRBJ2-5; V: TRBV6-1; CDR3: CASSEVPFVETQYF
J: TRBJ1-2; V: TRBV30; CDR3: CAWRARGTVNYGYPF
J: TRBJ1-4; V: TRBV19; CDR3: CASSVGGTGLKLFF
J: TRBJ2-4; V: TRBV2; CDR3: CASSRLAGGIVAKNIQYF
J: TRBJ2-1; V: TRBV30; CDR3: CAWENLKRYNEQFF
J: TRBJ1-2; V: TRBV6-1; CDR3: CASSEREQANYGYTF
J: TRBJ2-2; V: TRBV7-9; CDR3: CSSSLFGVAGGPSGELFF
J: TRBJ1-1; V: TRBV5-1; CDR3: CASAGGGVYTEAFF
J: TRBJ2-7; V: TRBV5-4; CDR3: CASSPGGSPYEQYF
J: TRBJ2-7; V: TRBV15; CDR3: CATSRDRASYEQYF
J: TRBJ2-5; V: TRBV29-1; CDR3: CSVAWRRTGETQYF
J: TRBJ1-2; V: TRBV28; CDR3: CASSSTYGYTF
J: TRBJ2-5; V: TRBV5-1; CDR3: CASSLAAGGEVETQYF
J: TRBJ1-2; V: TRBV7-2; CDR3: CASSQQTGERYGYTF
J: TRBJ2-7; V: TRBV12-5; CDR3: CASGLVRGQGAYEQYF